The text below deals with one T cell receptor beta chain. Its antigen is unidentified. The data were taken from a study of shared clonotypes between healthy human individuals. Turning to the study itself: Used for every donor were three CD4 naive, three CD4 memory, two CD8 naive and one CD8 memory plate. Study-wide points: In contrast to clonotypes shared by all four donors, non-shared clonotypes had lower generation probabilities.

After removal of 4 bases from V and 1 base from J, the junction contained 12 bases not matched to a gene. The CDR3 is 17 residues long. Germline V CDR1 and CDR2: SGDLS, YYNGEE. The data were produced by immunoSEQ multiplex PCR, yet TCRdb's version contains in-frame clones alone and is incomplete. Of fewer than 3 million clones listed, 85% to 95% are singletons. The split of CD4+ cells yielded CD45RA+ naive and CD45RA-negative memory subsets. Sample: naive CD4+ T cells from PBMCs. The subset is: CD45RA+ positively selected. This clonotype was sampled from a man aged 18 to 29 in good health. Some clones in this sample may be carry-over from other donors' samples. The chain uses TRBV9 and TRBJ2-3; 7 nucleotides line up with TRBD2. This CDR3 reads CASSLARASGGTDTQYF. The CDR3 DNA sequence: TGTGCCAGCAGCTTGGCGAGGGCTAGCGGAGGCACAGATACGCAGTATTTT. The complete variable domain, with remaining parts taken from reference TRBV9 and TRBJ2-3, reads DSGVTQTPKHLITATGQRVTLRCSPRSGDLSVYWYQQSLDQGLQFLIQYYNGEERAKGNILERFSAQQFPDLHSELNLSSLELGDSALYFCASSLARASGGTDTQYFGPGTRLTVL.